These T cell receptor beta chains were read from a single sample in a study of T cells in Graves' hyperthyroidism and ophthalmopathy. TCRdb itself ran the multiplex PCR reads through MiXCR, one entry per CDR3 protein. The sample lists fewer than 250,000 distinct CDR3 sequences; roughly a quarter were seen once. Material for sequencing was blood. These TCRs come from a woman between 40 and 50 years old with Graves' ophthalmopathy. The CDR3 runs from the conserved cysteine through the conserved F or W. A D gene is named only where the DNA matches it firmly. Clone size is given for some rows only: seen once, a few or many times, or a class if the clone is expanded.

abundance: many
d_gene: TRBD1
j_gene: TRBJ2-7
v_gene: TRBV5-1
CDR3aa: CASSWDGTDFYEQYF
CDR3nt: TGCGCCAGCAGCTGGGACGGGACAGACTTCTACGAGCAGTACTTC

abundance: many
d_gene: -
j_gene: TRBJ2-7
v_gene: TRBV7-9
CDR3aa: CASSPSGRSGEQYF
CDR3nt: TGTGCCAGCAGCCCGTCGGGCCGGTCGGGGGAGCAGTACTTC

abundance: many
d_gene: TRBD1
j_gene: TRBJ1-2
v_gene: TRBV4-1
CDR3aa: CASSQPDREGYGYTF
CDR3nt: TGCGCCAGCAGCCAACCGGACAGGGAGGGCTATGGCTACACCTTC

abundance: many
d_gene: -
j_gene: TRBJ2-6
v_gene: TRBV15
CDR3aa: CATRGGSGANVLTF
CDR3nt: TGTGCCACCAGAGGGGGTTCTGGGGCCAACGTCCTGACTTTC

abundance: -
d_gene: TRBD1
j_gene: TRBJ1-1
v_gene: TRBV29-1
CDR3aa: CSVMSPGQGAVGSEAFF
CDR3nt: TGCAGCGTTATGTCACCGGGACAGGGGGCCGTCGGCTCTGAAGCTTTCTTT

abundance: few
d_gene: TRBD2
j_gene: TRBJ2-7
v_gene: TRBV7-9
CDR3aa: CASSLFAAGVEEQYF
CDR3nt: TGTGCCAGCAGCTTATTTGCAGCGGGAGTCGAAGAGCAGTACTTC

abundance: -
d_gene: -
j_gene: TRBJ1-2
v_gene: TRBV28
CDR3aa: CASSDPVSPYGYTF
CDR3nt: TGTGCCAGCAGTGACCCAGTTTCCCCCTATGGCTACACCTTC

abundance: many
d_gene: -
j_gene: TRBJ2-5
v_gene: TRBV28
CDR3aa: CASSLVVETQYF
CDR3nt: TGTGCCAGCAGTTTAGTAGTAGAGACCCAGTACTTC

abundance: -
d_gene: -
j_gene: TRBJ1-1
v_gene: TRBV7-2
CDR3aa: CASSLVRIPNTEAFF
CDR3nt: TGTGCCAGCAGCTTAGTCAGAATACCGAACACTGAAGCTTTCTTT

abundance: -
d_gene: -
j_gene: TRBJ1-5
v_gene: TRBV12-3/TRBV12-4
CDR3aa: CASTTGSSNQPQHF
CDR3nt: TGTGCCAGCACCACAGGGTCTAGCAATCAGCCCCAGCATTTT

abundance: -
d_gene: -
j_gene: TRBJ1-1
v_gene: TRBV3-1
CDR3aa: CASSQARTRGEGTEAFF
CDR3nt: TGTGCCAGCAGCCAAGCACGGACAAGGGGCGAGGGCACTGAAGCTTTCTTT

abundance: many
d_gene: -
j_gene: TRBJ1-2
v_gene: TRBV28
CDR3aa: CASSPYTGSSYGYTF
CDR3nt: TGTGCCAGCAGTCCGTACACGGGCAGCAGCTATGGCTACACCTTC

abundance: many
d_gene: -
j_gene: TRBJ2-5
v_gene: TRBV20-1
CDR3aa: CSARDRGKHQETQYF
CDR3nt: TGCAGTGCTAGAGACCGTGGGAAACACCAAGAGACCCAGTACTTC

abundance: many
d_gene: TRBD1
j_gene: TRBJ2-7
v_gene: TRBV7-6
CDR3aa: CASSLGQGAPYEQYF
CDR3nt: TGTGCCAGCAGCCTGGGACAGGGGGCCCCCTACGAGCAGTACTTC

abundance: many
d_gene: -
j_gene: TRBJ1-2
v_gene: TRBV19
CDR3aa: CASSSRGRNYGYTF
CDR3nt: TGTGCCAGTAGTAGTCGGGGGCGAAACTATGGCTACACCTTC

abundance: few
d_gene: -
j_gene: TRBJ2-1
v_gene: TRBV12-3/TRBV12-4
CDR3aa: CATLPVSYNEQFF
CDR3nt: TGTGCCACCCTCCCGGTCTCCTACAATGAGCAGTTCTTC

abundance: many
d_gene: -
j_gene: TRBJ1-1
v_gene: TRBV7-8
CDR3aa: CASSLTDRNTEAFF
CDR3nt: TGTGCCAGCAGTTTGACAGACCGAAACACTGAAGCTTTCTTT

abundance: once
d_gene: -
j_gene: TRBJ1-1
v_gene: TRBV12-3/TRBV12-4
CDR3aa: CASSLSPAGRPTEAFF
CDR3nt: TGTGCCAGCAGTTTATCGCCTGCAGGTCGGCCCACTGAAGCTTTCTTT

abundance: -
d_gene: TRBD1
j_gene: TRBJ1-2
v_gene: TRBV30
CDR3aa: CAWTWDRGTGGYTF
CDR3nt: TGTGCCTGGACTTGGGACAGGGGGACGGGGGGCTACACCTTC

abundance: many
d_gene: -
j_gene: TRBJ1-6
v_gene: TRBV15
CDR3aa: CATSRQRAGLYNSPLHF
CDR3nt: TGTGCCACCAGCAGACAGCGGGCAGGGCTCTATAATTCACCCCTCCACTTT

abundance: few
d_gene: -
j_gene: TRBJ2-5
v_gene: TRBV12-3/TRBV12-4
CDR3aa: CASSLSGAETQYF
CDR3nt: TGTGCCAGCAGTTTATCCGGGGCAGAGACCCAGTACTTC

abundance: many
d_gene: -
j_gene: TRBJ1-2
v_gene: TRBV5-1
CDR3aa: CASSLVGRGNPMGYTF
CDR3nt: TGCGCCAGCAGCTTGGTAGGGCGCGGAAACCCTATGGGCTACACCTTC

abundance: many
d_gene: TRBD2
j_gene: TRBJ2-1
v_gene: TRBV7-9
CDR3aa: CASSELAIGGDEQFF
CDR3nt: TGTGCCAGCAGCGAACTAGCGATTGGGGGGGATGAGCAGTTCTTC

abundance: few
d_gene: TRBD2
j_gene: TRBJ2-7
v_gene: TRBV19
CDR3aa: CAIKRPGLAGVWSEDEQYF
CDR3nt: TGTGCCATCAAACGGCCGGGACTAGCGGGAGTTTGGTCCGAGGACGAGCAGTACTTC

abundance: many
d_gene: -
j_gene: TRBJ2-7
v_gene: TRBV5-1
CDR3aa: CASSLAGKGETYEQYF
CDR3nt: TGCGCCAGCAGCTTGGCCGGGAAGGGGGAAACCTACGAGCAGTACTTC

abundance: few
d_gene: TRBD1
j_gene: TRBJ2-7
v_gene: TRBV30
CDR3aa: CAWSGDRGAYEQYF
CDR3nt: TGTGCCTGGAGTGGGGACAGGGGCGCCTACGAGCAGTACTTC

abundance: -
d_gene: TRBD1
j_gene: TRBJ1-1
v_gene: TRBV30
CDR3aa: CAWTYGTGASPEAFF
CDR3nt: TGTGCCTGGACCTACGGGACAGGGGCCTCCCCTGAAGCTTTCTTT

abundance: -
d_gene: -
j_gene: TRBJ2-5
v_gene: TRBV2
CDR3aa: CASSLASGEETQYF
CDR3nt: TGTGCCAGCAGCTTAGCGTCGGGAGAAGAGACCCAGTACTTC

abundance: many
d_gene: -
j_gene: TRBJ2-7
v_gene: TRBV11-2
CDR3aa: CASSLGSPISAYEQYF
CDR3nt: TGTGCCAGCAGCTTAGGTTCTCCGATCAGCGCTTACGAGCAGTACTTC

abundance: many
d_gene: TRBD2
j_gene: TRBJ2-7
v_gene: TRBV19
CDR3aa: CASSTAGDRSYEQYF
CDR3nt: TGTGCCAGTAGTACAGCGGGAGACCGCTCCTACGAGCAGTACTTC

abundance: few
d_gene: -
j_gene: TRBJ2-7
v_gene: TRBV6-1
CDR3aa: CASTAGISGYEQYF
CDR3nt: TGTGCCAGCACTGCCGGGATTTCGGGCTACGAGCAGTACTTC

abundance: -
d_gene: TRBD1
j_gene: TRBJ1-1
v_gene: TRBV29-1
CDR3aa: CSVRTGEALF
CDR3nt: TGTAGCGTCCGGACAGGGGAAGCTCTCTTT

abundance: many
d_gene: -
j_gene: TRBJ2-4
v_gene: TRBV11-1
CDR3aa: CASSFRLVQLAKNIQYF
CDR3nt: TGTGCCAGCAGCTTCCGCCTGGTCCAGCTAGCCAAAAACATTCAGTACTTC

abundance: many
d_gene: TRBD1
j_gene: TRBJ1-1
v_gene: TRBV5-1
CDR3aa: CASRSTGKNTEAFF
CDR3nt: TGCGCCAGCAGGTCGACAGGGAAGAACACTGAAGCTTTCTTT

abundance: many
d_gene: -
j_gene: TRBJ1-2
v_gene: TRBV28
CDR3aa: CASTPHRRYGYTF
CDR3nt: TGTGCCAGCACCCCCCACCGACGCTATGGCTACACCTTC

abundance: -
d_gene: TRBD1
j_gene: TRBJ1-5
v_gene: TRBV6-2/TRBV6-3
CDR3aa: CASSYPSDRVDYQPQHF
CDR3nt: TGTGCCAGCAGTTACCCTTCCGACAGGGTGGATTATCAGCCCCAGCATTTT

abundance: many
d_gene: TRBD2
j_gene: TRBJ2-5
v_gene: TRBV28
CDR3aa: CASSPLPGLADHQETQYF
CDR3nt: TGTGCCAGCAGCCCTTTACCGGGACTAGCGGACCACCAAGAGACCCAGTACTTC

abundance: many
d_gene: TRBD2
j_gene: TRBJ2-7
v_gene: TRBV28
CDR3aa: CASSLWGGGTSGTSYEQYF
CDR3nt: TGTGCCAGCAGTTTATGGGGGGGAGGGACTAGCGGGACCTCCTACGAGCAGTACTTC

abundance: many
d_gene: TRBD1
j_gene: TRBJ2-7
v_gene: TRBV28
CDR3aa: CASTPAETGGLYEQYF
CDR3nt: TGTGCCAGCACCCCCGCGGAGACAGGGGGCCTCTACGAGCAGTACTTC

abundance: many
d_gene: -
j_gene: TRBJ2-5
v_gene: TRBV12-3/TRBV12-4
CDR3aa: CASSSLLGVHQETQYF
CDR3nt: TGTGCCAGCAGTTCCTTATTGGGAGTCCACCAAGAGACCCAGTACTTC

abundance: -
d_gene: TRBD1
j_gene: TRBJ1-5
v_gene: TRBV18
CDR3aa: CASSPDRASQPQHF
CDR3nt: TGTGCCAGCTCCCCCGACAGGGCGTCTCAGCCCCAGCATTTT

abundance: many
d_gene: -
j_gene: TRBJ2-7
v_gene: TRBV19
CDR3aa: CASSIGGGGPTYEQYF
CDR3nt: TGTGCCAGTAGTATAGGTGGCGGCGGCCCCACCTACGAGCAGTACTTC

abundance: few
d_gene: -
j_gene: TRBJ1-1
v_gene: TRBV14
CDR3aa: CASSPDPIEAFF
CDR3nt: TGTGCCAGCAGCCCCGACCCAATTGAAGCTTTCTTT

abundance: once
d_gene: -
j_gene: TRBJ1-1
v_gene: TRBV27
CDR3aa: CASAKWGGMNTEAFF
CDR3nt: TGTGCCAGCGCAAAGTGGGGGGGCATGAACACTGAAGCTTTCTTT

abundance: many
d_gene: -
j_gene: TRBJ2-2
v_gene: TRBV6-5
CDR3aa: CASTPRISTGELFF
CDR3nt: TGTGCCAGCACGCCCCGAATCTCCACCGGGGAGCTGTTTTTT

abundance: many
d_gene: -
j_gene: TRBJ2-6
v_gene: TRBV6-5
CDR3aa: CASSYTSSSSGANVLTF
CDR3nt: TGTGCCAGCAGTTACACATCGAGCTCCTCTGGGGCCAACGTCCTGACTTTC

abundance: many
d_gene: TRBD1
j_gene: TRBJ1-1
v_gene: TRBV6-5
CDR3aa: CASSREPGQGAAEAFF
CDR3nt: TGTGCCAGCAGTCGAGAACCGGGACAGGGGGCGGCTGAAGCTTTCTTT

abundance: many
d_gene: -
j_gene: TRBJ1-5
v_gene: TRBV28
CDR3aa: CASSLFGNQPQHF
CDR3nt: TGTGCCAGCAGTTTATTCGGCAATCAGCCCCAGCATTTT

abundance: many
d_gene: -
j_gene: TRBJ2-5
v_gene: TRBV10-3
CDR3aa: CAISDGFETQYF
CDR3nt: TGTGCCATCAGTGACGGGTTTGAGACCCAGTACTTC

abundance: -
d_gene: -
j_gene: TRBJ2-5
v_gene: TRBV6-2/TRBV6-3
CDR3aa: CASKGRAETQYF
CDR3nt: TGTGCCAGCAAGGGTAGGGCGGAGACCCAGTACTTC

abundance: -
d_gene: -
j_gene: TRBJ2-7
v_gene: TRBV28
CDR3aa: CASSSPGNTLSYEQCF
CDR3nt: TGTGCCAGCAGTTCCCCGGGGAATACCCTCTCCTACGAGCAGTGCTTC

abundance: many
d_gene: TRBD1
j_gene: TRBJ2-7
v_gene: TRBV7-7
CDR3aa: CASSHRQGESIEQYF
CDR3nt: TGTGCTAGCAGCCATCGACAGGGGGAAAGTATAGAGCAGTACTTC

abundance: many
d_gene: -
j_gene: TRBJ2-7
v_gene: TRBV6-5
CDR3aa: CATQKIYEQYF
CDR3nt: TGTGCCACACAGAAAATCTACGAGCAGTACTTC

abundance: many
d_gene: TRBD1
j_gene: TRBJ1-2
v_gene: TRBV20-1
CDR3aa: CSATPGTAIYGYTF
CDR3nt: TGCAGTGCTACGCCCGGGACAGCAATCTATGGCTACACCTTC